One sample yielded the 16 T cell receptor beta chains listed below, sequenced in a study of CD8 T cells in ankylosing spondylitis (dated by TCRdb to the late 2010s). On the study overall, not on this receptor specifically: Blood from ankylosing spondylitis patients appeared to be characterized by a TCR beta motif composed of roughly eight highly homologous amino acid variants.

Libraries were prepared through 5' RACE. Instrument on record: Illumina HiSeq 2500. TCRdb itself trimmed the public reads at Q25 with fastp, ran MiXCR and retained productive beta chains. For every CDR3 protein sequence, its rows merge into one entry that carries the most common genes and DNA. The sample table records some 840,000 distinct CDR3 sequences; over 9.5% of these occur just once. The ten largest clones capture around 0.51% of the sample. No antigens are known for them. The source material was blood, either unsorted or a sorted T cell fraction (not recorded which). These receptor sequences come from a male donor with ankylosing spondylitis.

The chain links TRBV28 to TRBJ1-4; D unresolved. The CDR3 contains 15 residues. Germline loops: CDR1 MDHEN, CDR2 SYDVKM. V was shortened by 0 bases and J by 8 bases, with 13 bases between the two germline ends. The CDR3 DNA reads TGTGCCAGCAGTTTATGGAGGACCGGAGTGGAAAAACTGTTTTTT. Its translation: CASSLWRTGVEKLFF.

This clonotype was counted only a few times. The rearrangement joins TRBV20-1 to TRBJ2-3; D is possibly TRBD2 (5 bases). In germline, CDR1 is DFQATT, CDR2 SNEGSKA (reference sequence). The V and J ends lost 2 bases and 6 bases respectively, with 15 bases between them. This CDR3 has 14 residues. CDR3: CSARPRTGGDTQYF. Written as DNA, the CDR3 is TGCAGTGCTAGACCCAGGACGGGCGGGGATACGCAGTATTTT.

In this sample, this clonotype turned up many times. This rearrangement joins TRBV10-3 to TRBJ2-1, with D tentatively TRBD1 or TRBD2 (5 bases each). The CDR3 runs 13 residues. In germline, CDR1 is ENHRY, CDR2 SYGVKD. V lost 2 bases and J 4 bases, leaving 6 bases between the germline ends. In DNA, the CDR3 is TGTGCCATCAGTGAGGGGGGATACAATGAGCAGTTCTTC. This encodes CAISEGGYNEQFF.

The table lists this clonotype with a few counts. The chain has TRBV9 and TRBJ2-3; 8 positions match TRBD1. The trim removed 3 bases at V and 1 base at J, leaving 7 bases unmatched. This CDR3 is built from 16 residues. Germline V gives CDR1 SGDLS, CDR2 YYNGEE. The CDR3 DNA reads as TGTGCCAGCAGCGAGGGACAGGTTTCTCGCACAGATACGCAGTATTTT. Its protein product is CASSEGQVSRTDTQYF.

This clonotype was picked up many times. This sequence joins TRBV3-1 and TRBJ2-4; TRBD1 aligns across 7 bases. With V trimmed by 1 base and J by 13 bases, 13 bases remained unmatched. The CDR3 is made up of 15 amino acids. Looked up from germline, CDR1 is LGHDT and CDR2 is YNNKEL (reference sequence). The CDR3 DNA follows: TGTGCCAGCAGCCAAGTTGGGGCCCTGGGACAGATACAGTACTTC. Amino acids: CASSQVGALGQIQYF.

This chain connects TRBV18 to TRBJ2-3, with D maybe TRBD2 (5 bases). V was trimmed by 2 bases and J by 2 bases, leaving 11 bases between them. Germline values: CDR1 KGHSH, CDR2 LQKENI. The CDR3 spans 15 residues. This CDR3 reads CASSPNGLFTDTQYF. DNA of the CDR3: TGTGCCAGCTCACCAAACGGACTGTTCACAGATACGCAGTATTTT.

In its sample, this clonotype was seen a few times. The V call is TRBV20-1, the J call TRBJ2-1; 7 nucleotides match TRBD2. The CDR3 covers 17 residues. Per the germline V gene, CDR1 is DFQATT and CDR2 is SNEGSKA (reference sequence). The V and J ends lost 0 bases and 6 bases, in that order; junction bases with no gene match: 14. As DNA, the CDR3 is TGCAGTGCTAGAGATCGAGCTAGCGGATCGCTGGGCAATGAGCAGTTCTTC. As protein: CSARDRASGSLGNEQFF.

This clonotype was counted at least ten times. This chain uses TRBV4-3 with TRBJ1-1; D is undetermined. The CDR3 covers 13 residues. Germline values: CDR1 LGHNA, CDR2 YSLEER. The V gene lost 3 bases and the J gene lost 3 bases, with 8 bases spanning the gap. CDR3 in amino acids: CASSQGYDTEAFF. The DNA of the CDR3 is TGCGCCAGCAGCCAGGGTTACGACACTGAAGCTTTCTTT.

The chain combines TRBV20-1 with TRBJ1-6; 8 bases agree with TRBD1. J lost 5 bases, V lost 4 bases, and 4 bases had no gene match. This CDR3 region has 14 residues. In germline, CDR1 is DFQATT, CDR2 SNEGSKA (reference sequence). CDR3: CSATRTGNNSPLHF. The CDR3 coding sequence is TGCAGTGCTACCCGGACAGGGAATAATTCACCCCTCCACTTT.

The chain combines TRBV6-1 with TRBJ1-5, with 7 bases matching TRBD1. V dropped 6 bases and J dropped 3; count of bases not matched to a gene: 8. Germline CDR1 is MNHNS and CDR2 is SASEGT. CDR3 length equals 15 residues. The CDR3 reads CASRLMGQNNQPQHF. For the CDR3, the DNA is TGTGCCAGCAGACTAATGGGACAGAACAATCAGCCCCAGCATTTT.

The chain couples TRBV5-4 to TRBJ2-3; the D is unclear. Germline loops: CDR1 SGHNT, CDR2 YYREEE (reference sequence). This CDR3 is built from 13 residues. V was shortened by 5 bases and J by 3 bases, with 10 bases between the two germline ends. This CDR3 reads CASRPDPTDTQYF. In DNA form, the CDR3 reads TGTGCCAGCAGACCCGACCCAACAGATACGCAGTATTTT.

The chain links TRBV15 to TRBJ2-7, with 8 bases fitting TRBD1. The ends lost 4 bases at V and 6 bases at J; junction bases unmatched: 2. CDR1 and CDR2 from the germline V gene are LNHNV and YYDKDF (reference sequence). The CDR3 is made up of 12 amino acids. CDR3 bases: TGTGCCACCAGCATCAGGGGGCGCGAGCAGTACTTC. It encodes CATSIRGREQYF.

This clonotype was found many times. The chain carries TRBV2 and TRBJ2-5; a weak D match, TRBD1 (5 bases). The CDR3 consists of 11 residues. Germline V gene lookup returns CDR1 SNHLY and CDR2 FYNNEI. Trimming pared 8 bases from V and 4 bases from J, leaving 8 bases between. The CDR3 nucleotides are TGTGCCAGCTATAGGGGAGAGACCCAGTACTTC. Its translation is CASYRGETQYF.

This clonotype was counted a few times. The chain has TRBV24-1 and TRBJ2-7; 8 nucleotides align to TRBD2. The CDR3 covers 15 residues. Germline V CDR1 and CDR2: KGHDR, SFDVKD. V lost 3 bases and J lost 9; bases outside the gene matches: 12. This CDR3 is CATSDPRSGSSLQYF. CDR3 nucleotides: TGTGCCACCAGTGATCCGCGGAGCGGGAGTAGTTTGCAGTACTTC.

The chain employs TRBV6-1 and TRBJ1-4, with D possibly TRBD1 on 5 matching bases. Germline V CDR1 and CDR2: MNHNS, SASEGT. V dropped 6 bases and J dropped 7 bases, with 18 bases sitting between them. The CDR3 is 15 amino acids. DNA of the CDR3: TGTGCCAGCAGACGCCCGATGGGGGATGGTGAAAAACTGTTTTTT. It encodes CASRRPMGDGEKLFF.

V is TRBV20-1 and J is TRBJ1-1, with a possible D match to TRBD1 (5 bases). CDR1 and CDR2 from the germline V gene are DFQATT and SNEGSKA (reference sequence). V was pared by 0 bases and J by 3 bases, with 14 bases between. The CDR3 runs to 15 residues. This CDR3 is CSARDQGTPYTEAFF. The DNA for the CDR3 is TGCAGTGCTAGAGATCAGGGCACCCCGTACACTGAAGCTTTCTTT.